These 31 T cell receptor beta chains originate from one sample sequenced in a study of shared clonotypes between healthy human individuals (dated by TCRdb to the early 2020s). Library construction relied on the immunoSEQ multiplex PCR assay. The immuneACCESS repertoire file appears here via TCRdb, limited to in-frame rearrangements. These files lack a portion of the clones; in checked studies, under half of the deficit traces to unresolved V genes, and the cause of the others is not known. Counted in this sample were about 510,000 clones; almost 80% of them appeared once. Of the sample, around an eighth falls within the top ten clones. Specimen: PBMCs. The receptors were gathered from a woman aged 40 to 55 in good health. Some clones in this sample may be carry-over from other donors' samples.

V is TRBV19 and J is TRBJ1-4; the D is unclear. The CDR3 spans 17 residues. The ends were cut back, 6 bases at V and 7 bases at J, with 24 bases in the middle. Germline CDR1 is LNHDA and CDR2 is SQIVND (reference sequence). CDR3 sequence (DNA): TGTGCCAGTAGGAACATGCGGGCCGGGAACAGTTTTGAAAAACTGTTTTTT. Translation: CASRNMRAGNSFEKLFF.

V is TRBV28 and J is TRBJ2-2; D gene ambiguous. Trimming stripped 4 bases from V and 4 bases from J, with 4 bases between. The CDR3 is 12 residues long. CDR1 is MDHEN and CDR2 is SYDVKM in the germline V gene. The CDR3 nucleotides read TGTGCCAGCAGTTACGGCACCGGGGAGCTGTTTTTT. It codes for CASSYGTGELFF.

The chain uses TRBV19 and TRBJ2-2; maybe TRBD1 (6 bases). The CDR3 runs 17 residues. V was pared by 4 bases and J by 5 bases, with 20 bases between. Germline loops: CDR1 LNHDA, CDR2 SQIVND (reference sequence). CDR3 protein: CASSRGRQGSRTGELFF. The CDR3 DNA sequence: TGTGCCAGTAGTAGAGGGCGTCAGGGGTCGAGGACCGGGGAGCTGTTTTTT.

This chain uses TRBV7-9 with TRBJ2-5; 13 bases line up with TRBD2. In germline, CDR1 is SEHNR, CDR2 FQNEAQ (reference sequence). This CDR3 has 18 amino acids. With 2 bases clipped from V and 1 base from J, the junction kept 7 bases outside the gene matches. CDR3 in amino acids: CASSLRTSGSWAQETQYF. The CDR3 DNA is TGTGCCAGCAGCTTAAGGACTAGCGGGAGCTGGGCCCAAGAGACCCAGTACTTC.

Notes on this clone: The same CDR3 can be traced to other DNA sequences in this sample. This sequence joins TRBV6-1 and TRBJ1-5; D remains ambiguous. The CDR3 contains 13 residues. The germline V and J ends were trimmed by 3 bases and 0 bases, with 3 bases remaining between them. In germline, CDR1 is MNHNS, CDR2 SASEGT. The CDR3 coding sequence is TGTGCCAGCAGTGAGGGTAGCAATCAGCCCCAGCATTTT. It translates to CASSEGSNQPQHF.

In this sample, this clone turned up a few times. The chain joins TRBV28 to TRBJ1-2; D not resolved. There are 14 residues in the CDR3. Looked up from germline, CDR1 is MDHEN and CDR2 is SYDVKM. Deletions cut 2 bases from V and 3 bases from J, with 10 bases between. The CDR3 is CASSLPRRDYGYTF. Here the CDR3 DNA reads TGTGCCAGCAGTTTACCCAGAAGGGACTATGGCTACACCTTC.

This clone was seen a handful of times. This rearrangement joins TRBV2 to TRBJ2-3; D is undetermined. Trimming took off 6 bases at V and 5 bases at J, with 9 bases between the two ends. The CDR3 loop spans 12 amino acids. Germline V lookup: CDR1 SNHLY, CDR2 FYNNEI. The DNA for the CDR3 is TGTGCCAGCAGCGTTTTGGGAGATACGCAGTATTTT. Translated, it gives CASSVLGDTQYF. Full variable domain (remainder filled in from reference TRBV2 and TRBJ2-3): EPEVTQTPSHQVTQMGQEVILRCVPISNHLYFYWYRQILGQKVEFLVSFYNNEISEKSEIFDDQFSVERPDGSNFTLKIRSTKLEDSAMYFCASSVLGDTQYFGPGTRLTVL.

The V gene is TRBV2, the J gene TRBJ1-3; no firm D call. Looked up from germline, CDR1 is SNHLY and CDR2 is FYNNEI. The V end lost 4 bases, the J end lost 0 bases, and 10 bases lay between the germline ends. CDR3 length: 15 amino acids. CDR3 residues: CASSVAESSGNTIYF. The CDR3 bases are TGTGCCAGCAGTGTGGCCGAGAGCTCTGGAAACACCATATATTTT. Together with reference TRBV2 and TRBJ1-3, the CDR3 gives the full variable domain: EPEVTQTPSHQVTQMGQEVILRCVPISNHLYFYWYRQILGQKVEFLVSFYNNEISEKSEIFDDQFSVERPDGSNFTLKIRSTKLEDSAMYFCASSVAESSGNTIYFGEGSWLTVV.

The chain couples TRBV7-9 to TRBJ2-5; D gene ambiguous. The CDR3 sequence is 14 residues long. Looked up from germline, CDR1 is SEHNR and CDR2 is FQNEAQ (reference sequence). Trimming took 1 base from V and 2 from J, leaving 8 bases between them. As DNA, the CDR3 is TGTGCCAGCAGCTTAGGGGCGGATCAAGAGACCCAGTACTTC. The encoded protein is CASSLGADQETQYF.

The chain couples TRBV7-2 to TRBJ2-5; possibly TRBD1 or TRBD2 for D (5 bases each). Between the trimmed V and J ends, which lost 4 bases and 5 bases, there was a span of 23 bases. The CDR3 loop spans 17 amino acids. Per germline, CDR1 SGHTA and CDR2 FQGNSA. This CDR3 is CASSYTGTPLPGETQYF. CDR3 nucleotides: TGTGCCAGCAGCTACACCGGGACCCCATTACCCGGGGAGACCCAGTACTTC.

Worth noting for this clone: A junction end diverges from the germline sequence, so it may reflect a read error. Other DNA sequences in this sample translate to the same CDR3. This sequence joins TRBV7-3 and TRBJ2-5, with D possibly matching TRBD1 (6 bases). The CDR3 consists of 13 residues. The germline V gene encodes CDR1 SGHTA and CDR2 FQGTGA. The CDR3 sequence: CASSPTRGETQYF. CDR3 sequence (DNA): TGTGCTAGCAGCCCTACTAGGGGGGAGACCCAGTACTTC.

This clone showed up just a few times. The rearrangement links TRBV4-2 to TRBJ2-1; 9 bases map to TRBD2. There are 18 residues in the CDR3. Looked up from germline, CDR1 is LGHNA and CDR2 is YNFKEQ. J gave up 2 bases and V 0 bases, and 8 bases lay outside the gene matches. DNA of the CDR3: TGTGCCAGCAGCCAAGATGAGACTAGCGGAGCCCCCTACAATGAGCAGTTCTTC. As protein: CASSQDETSGAPYNEQFF.

The genes are TRBV19 and TRBJ2-7; D remains unclear. The CDR3 runs 13 residues. V was cut by 1 base and J by 2 bases, with 6 bases left in between. Germline CDR1 LNHDA, CDR2 SQIVND (reference sequence). This CDR3 reads CASSIGLTYEQYF. The CDR3 DNA sequence: TGTGCCAGTAGTATAGGACTGACCTACGAGCAGTACTTC.

The rearrangement links TRBV9 to TRBJ2-1; 11 nucleotides agree with TRBD1. The trim removed 0 bases at V and 13 bases at J, leaving 9 bases unmatched. This CDR3 contains 15 residues. Germline lookup yields CDR1 SGDLS and CDR2 YYNGEE. This CDR3 reads CASSVGTGGVGRQFF. In DNA, the CDR3 is TGTGCCAGCAGCGTAGGGACAGGGGGCGTGGGAAGACAGTTCTTC.

DNA for the CDR3: TGTGCCTGGAGTGTACAGGCAGGGGACTACAATGAGCAGTTCTTC. This sequence encodes CAWSVQAGDYNEQFF. The rearrangement joins TRBV30 to TRBJ2-1, with TRBD1 as a possible D gene (6 bases). This CDR3 is 15 amino acids long. With 0 bases removed from V and 3 bases from J, the gap between germline ends came to 12 bases. CDR1 is GTSNPN and CDR2 is SVGIG in the germline V gene (reference sequence).

The rearrangement uses TRBV5-1 and TRBJ1-3, with D unclear. Germline CDR1 reads SGHRS; CDR2 reads YFSETQ. The CDR3 is made up of 16 amino acids. Trimming stripped 1 base from V and 0 bases from J, with 11 bases between. DNA of the CDR3: TGCGCCAGCAGCTTGTCCGACGTAAGCTCTGGAAACACCATATATTTT. Protein: CASSLSDVSSGNTIYF.

Remarks on this clone: A read error may explain this, as a much larger clone is one base away. The same CDR3 is also encoded by other DNA sequences in this sample. The rearrangement joins TRBV5-1 to TRBJ1-1; 10 positions agree with TRBD1. The V segment lost 3 bases and the J segment 1 base; nucleotides outside the gene matches: 0. The CDR3 extends over 14 amino acids. Germline assignment: CDR1 SGHRS and CDR2 YFSETQ. CDR3 bases: TGCGCCAGCAGCTGGGACAGGGGGAACACTGAAGCTTTCTTT. It specifies CASSWDRGNTEAFF.

This clone came up once. The chain uses TRBV27 and TRBJ2-7; the match to TRBD2 covers 7 bases. The CDR3 runs 16 residues. With 5 bases clipped from V and 6 bases from J, the junction kept 16 bases outside the gene matches. Germline loops: CDR1 MNHEY, CDR2 SMNVEV (reference sequence). The CDR3 is CASSPPPREPRGEQYF. Here the CDR3 DNA reads TGTGCCAGCAGTCCCCCACCGCGGGAGCCCCGAGGCGAGCAGTACTTC.

This clone was recorded once. V usage is TRBV9 and J usage is TRBJ2-2, with D hard to call. V lost 5 bases to trimming and J lost 5 bases, with 19 bases between them. Germline CDR1 SGDLS, CDR2 YYNGEE. This CDR3 contains 16 residues. The CDR3 DNA reads as TGTGCCAGCAGTCTCTCCCCCCGGGCCGTGACCGGGGAGCTGTTTTTT. Translating it yields CASSLSPRAVTGELFF. The full variable domain, its missing parts supplied by reference TRBV9 and TRBJ2-2, is DSGVTQTPKHLITATGQRVTLRCSPRSGDLSVYWYQQSLDQGLQFLIQYYNGEERAKGNILERFSAQQFPDLHSELNLSSLELGDSALYFCASSLSPRAVTGELFFGEGSRLTVL.

V usage is TRBV5-1 and J usage is TRBJ2-2; 13 bases fit TRBD2. In germline, CDR1 is SGHRS, CDR2 YFSETQ. The CDR3 runs to 16 residues. V was clipped by 4 bases and J by 4 bases; unmatched bases: 4. CDR3 residues: CASSRTSGRSTGELFF. The CDR3 nucleotides read TGCGCCAGCAGCCGGACTAGCGGGAGAAGCACCGGGGAGCTGTTTTTT. The whole variable domain, remainder taken from reference TRBV5-1 and TRBJ2-2, is KAGVTQTPRYLIKTRGQQVTLSCSPISGHRSVSWYQQTPGQGLQFLFEYFSETQRNKGNFPGRFSGRQFSNSRSEMNVSTLELGDSALYLCASSRTSGRSTGELFFGEGSRLTVL.

This chain uses TRBV11-1 with TRBJ2-1, with D unclear. The V gene lost 7 bases and the J gene lost 5 bases, with 9 bases spanning the gap. The CDR3 is 12 amino acids. Germline V gene data show CDR1 as SGHAT and CDR2 as FQDESV (reference sequence). CDR3 sequence reads: CASTRSDNEQFF. CDR3 nucleotide sequence: TGTGCCAGCACTAGGAGCGACAATGAGCAGTTCTTC.

The sample holds a few counts of this clone. The J gene is TRBJ1-1, the V gene TRBV29-1, with 7 bases lining up with TRBD1. The CDR3 is 10 amino acids. V trimming: 4 bases; J trimming: 8 bases; junction bases outside the gene matches: 1. Per germline, CDR1 SQVTM and CDR2 ANQGSEA. CDR3 residues: CSVATGEAFF. The CDR3 DNA reads as TGCAGCGTTGCGACAGGGGAAGCTTTCTTT.

This clone came up many times. Here the CDR3 reads CASSLSSGITETQYF. The CDR3 DNA follows: TGTGCCAGCTCACTGTCTAGCGGGATAACTGAGACCCAGTACTTC. This chain uses TRBV18 with TRBJ2-5, with 9 bases that match TRBD2. There are 15 residues in the CDR3. J was trimmed by 5 bases and V by 4 bases; bases with no gene match: 8. The V gene's germline CDR1 is KGHSH and CDR2 LQKENI.

This chain connects TRBV19 to TRBJ1-4; D not resolved. The ends were cut back, 8 bases at V and 0 bases at J, with 22 bases in the middle. Looked up from germline, CDR1 is LNHDA and CDR2 is SQIVND (reference sequence). The CDR3 is 18 residues long. In DNA, the CDR3 is TGTGCCAGTTTTTCCGGTCGCCCGTCAGAGGCAACTAATGAAAAACTGTTTTTT. It codes for CASFSGRPSEATNEKLFF.

This clone was counted a few times. The V call is TRBV14, the J call TRBJ2-3; TRBD2 is a possible D gene (6 bases). Germline CDR1 is SGHDN and CDR2 is FVKESK. V lost 2 bases, J lost 0 bases, and 15 bases lay in between. The CDR3 loop spans 17 amino acids. CDR3 residues: CASSQRGGIPSTDTQYF. Written as DNA, the CDR3 is TGTGCCAGCAGCCAACGGGGAGGAATTCCTAGCACAGATACGCAGTATTTT.

The genes are TRBV11-2 and TRBJ2-5; D is possibly TRBD2 (5 bases). The CDR3 totals 14 residues. Germline values: CDR1 SGHAT, CDR2 FQNNGV. The germline V and J ends were trimmed by 5 bases and 4 bases, with 14 bases remaining between them. The CDR3 sequence is CASSQKGRGETQYF. The CDR3 DNA reads as TGTGCCAGCAGCCAGAAGGGTCGGGGAGAGACCCAGTACTTC.

In DNA form, the CDR3 reads TGTGCCAGCAGCGCACAGGGCTACTATGGCTACACCTTC. As protein: CASSAQGYYGYTF. This rearrangement joins TRBV14 to TRBJ1-2; maybe TRBD1 (6 bases). V gave up 5 bases and J gave up 3 bases, with 10 bases separating them. This CDR3 has 13 residues. The germline V gene encodes CDR1 SGHDN and CDR2 FVKESK.

This clone has a handful of counts. V is TRBV19 and J is TRBJ2-2; D could derive from TRBD1 or TRBD2 (6 bases each). Trimming cost V 3 bases and J 4 bases, with 15 bases left between them. The CDR3 consists of 16 residues. Germline CDR1 is LNHDA and CDR2 is SQIVND (reference sequence). This CDR3 reads CASSMDGGYATGELFF. Written as DNA, the CDR3 is TGTGCCAGTAGTATGGACGGGGGCTATGCCACCGGGGAGCTGTTTTTT.

This clone was recorded a few times. The chain couples TRBV19 to TRBJ2-6, with D possibly TRBD2 on 5 matching bases. Germline values: CDR1 LNHDA, CDR2 SQIVND (reference sequence). Trimming stripped 5 bases from V and 4 bases from J, with 12 bases between. This CDR3 spans 15 amino acids. CDR3 bases: TGTGCCAGTAGTTCGACTATTGTGGGGGCCAACGTCCTGACTTTC. Residues: CASSSTIVGANVLTF. Full variable domain (outside the CDR3, taken from reference TRBV19 and TRBJ2-6): DGGITQSPKYLFRKEGQNVTLSCEQNLNHDAMYWYRQDPGQGLRLIYYSQIVNDFQKGDIAEGYSVSREKKESFPLTVTSAQKNPTAFYLCASSSTIVGANVLTFGAGSRLTVL.

The chain uses TRBV2 and TRBJ2-7, with D unclear. In germline, CDR1 is SNHLY, CDR2 FYNNEI. V gave up 6 bases and J gave up 0 bases, with 12 bases separating them. The CDR3 extends over 14 amino acids. The CDR3 DNA sequence: TGTGCCAGCAGGCAAGGCCGCCGCTCCTACGAGCAGTACTTC. This sequence encodes CASRQGRRSYEQYF.

The gene calls are TRBV29-1 and TRBJ2-7; 9 bases are shared with TRBD2. Germline values: CDR1 SQVTM, CDR2 ANQGSEA. CDR3 size: 13 residues. J lost 3 bases, V lost 6 bases, and 6 bases had no gene match. The CDR3 here is CSVISGSSYEQYF. CDR3 in DNA: TGCAGCGTGATTAGCGGGAGTAGCTACGAGCAGTACTTC.